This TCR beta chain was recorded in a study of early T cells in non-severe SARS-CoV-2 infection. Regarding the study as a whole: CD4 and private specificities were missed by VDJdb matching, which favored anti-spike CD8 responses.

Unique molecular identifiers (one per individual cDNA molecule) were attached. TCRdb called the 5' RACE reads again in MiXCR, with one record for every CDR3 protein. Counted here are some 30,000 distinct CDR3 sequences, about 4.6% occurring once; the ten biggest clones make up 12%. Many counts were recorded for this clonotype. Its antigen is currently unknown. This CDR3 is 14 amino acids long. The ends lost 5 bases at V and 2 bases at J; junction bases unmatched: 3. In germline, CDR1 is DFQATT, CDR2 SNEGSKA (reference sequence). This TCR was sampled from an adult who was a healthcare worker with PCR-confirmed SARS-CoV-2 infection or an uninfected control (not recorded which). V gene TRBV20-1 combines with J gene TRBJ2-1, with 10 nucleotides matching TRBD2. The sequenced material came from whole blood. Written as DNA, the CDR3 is TGCAGTGCTCTAGCGGGGGAAACCTACAATGAGCAGTTCTTC. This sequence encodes CSALAGETYNEQFF.